The rows below give T cell receptor beta chains drawn from one sample of a study of beta chain features in type 1 diabetes. Clones were read by immunoSEQ multiplex PCR, and TCRdb kept only the in-frame ones, dropping some. The sample has 310,000 or so clones; about 11% are singletons. The sequenced sample was naive CD4+ T cells from blood. Receptors were obtained from a woman aged 25-40 years in good health. Each CDR3 is given with its conserved first and last residue.

>TRBJ2-5|TRBV7-9
CASSLGLGVQETQYF
>TRBJ2-7|TRBV7-2
CASSVRVTYEQYF
>TRBJ1-5|TRBV30
CALDLGQGANQPQHF
>TRBJ1-1|TRBV5-4
CASSFESLNTEAFF
>TRBJ2-3|TRBV30
CAWASPGTQYF
>TRBJ2-5|TRBV7-3
CASSRKLGAGGPETQYF
>TRBJ1-5|TRBV29-1
CSVAQGRDQPQHF
>TRBJ2-3|TRBV7-3
CASSLQREPRTDTQYF
>TRBJ2-5|TRBV5-6
CASSRTGPLETQYF
>TRBJ2-7|TRBV28
CASTPGQGREQYF
>TRBJ2-5|TRBV19
CASSPTAASDRGGETQYF
>TRBJ2-7|TRBV28
CASSGTSATRGYEQYF